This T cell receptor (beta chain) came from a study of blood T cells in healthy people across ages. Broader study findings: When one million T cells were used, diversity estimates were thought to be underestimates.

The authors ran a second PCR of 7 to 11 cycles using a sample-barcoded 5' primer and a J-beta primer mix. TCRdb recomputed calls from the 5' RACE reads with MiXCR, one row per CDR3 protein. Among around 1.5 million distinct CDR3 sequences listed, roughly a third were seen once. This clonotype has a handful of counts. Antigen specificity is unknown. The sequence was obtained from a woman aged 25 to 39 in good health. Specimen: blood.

The DNA for the CDR3 is TGTGCCAGCAGTTTTTTAGCGGTAGCGGGGTACAATGAGCAGTTCTTC. Translating it yields CASSFLAVAGYNEQFF. The J gene is TRBJ2-1, the V gene TRBV27; TRBD2 matches at 8 bases. CDR1 is MNHEY and CDR2 is SMNVEV in the germline V gene (reference sequence). This CDR3 has 16 amino acids. V gave up 3 bases and J gave up 4 bases; unmatched junction bases: 8.